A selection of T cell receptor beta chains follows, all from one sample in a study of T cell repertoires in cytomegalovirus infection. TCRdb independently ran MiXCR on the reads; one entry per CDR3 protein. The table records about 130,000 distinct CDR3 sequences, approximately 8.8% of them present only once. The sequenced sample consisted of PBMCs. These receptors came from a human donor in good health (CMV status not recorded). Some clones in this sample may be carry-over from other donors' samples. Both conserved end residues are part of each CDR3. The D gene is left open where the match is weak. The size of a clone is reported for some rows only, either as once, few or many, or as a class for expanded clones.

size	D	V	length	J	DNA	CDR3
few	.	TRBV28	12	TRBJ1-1	TGTGCCAGCAGCCCGGGGGCTGCGAGTGCTTTCTTT	CASSPGAASAFF
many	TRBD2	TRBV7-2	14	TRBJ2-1	TGTGCCAGCATCCAGACTAGCGGGGGCGATGAGCAGTTCTTC	CASIQTSGGDEQFF
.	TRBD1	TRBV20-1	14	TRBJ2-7	TGCAGTGCTAGAGATCCCCACAGGGGTTACGAGCAGTACTTC	CSARDPHRGYEQYF
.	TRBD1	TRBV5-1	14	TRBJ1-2	TGCGCCAGCAGCTCCGGGACAGGGGGCGTTGGCTACACCTTC	CASSSGTGGVGYTF
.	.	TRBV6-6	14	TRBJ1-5	TGTGCCAGCAGCCCCTCGGACAGAAATCAGCCCCAGCATTTT	CASSPSDRNQPQHF
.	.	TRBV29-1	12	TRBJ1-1	TGCAGCGTTGTTCAGACTGGCACTGAAGCTTTCTTT	CSVVQTGTEAFF
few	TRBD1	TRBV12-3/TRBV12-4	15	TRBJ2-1	TGTGCCAGCAGTACAGGGGGCACCATCTACAATGAGCAGTTCTTC	CASSTGGTIYNEQFF
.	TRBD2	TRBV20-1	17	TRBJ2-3	TGCAGTGCTGGATTGGCCCTAGGGCGGGGGGTCACAGATACGCAGTATTTT	CSAGLALGRGVTDTQYF
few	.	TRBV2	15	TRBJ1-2	TGTGCCAGCAGTAAACTGGGCGCTGGGGAAGATGGCTACACCTTC	CASSKLGAGEDGYTF
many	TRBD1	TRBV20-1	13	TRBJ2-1	TGCAGTGCTAGAGGCCCCCAGGGGGATGAGCAGTTCTTC	CSARGPQGDEQFF
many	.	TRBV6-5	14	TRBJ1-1	TGTGCCAGCAGTTATCGGCAGGGGAGCACTGAAGCTTTCTTT	CASSYRQGSTEAFF
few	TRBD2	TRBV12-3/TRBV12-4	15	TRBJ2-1	TGTGCCAGCAGTGTTGTAGCGGGGACTTACAATGAGCAGTTCTTC	CASSVVAGTYNEQFF
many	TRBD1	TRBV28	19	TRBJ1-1	TGTGCCAGCAGTTTAGGTATTATCGGGACAGGGGAGTTGGGGACTGAAGCTTTCTTT	CASSLGIIGTGELGTEAFF
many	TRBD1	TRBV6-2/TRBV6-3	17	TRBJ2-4	TGTGCCAGCAGTTACCTAAGACAGGGGGCGGCCAAAAACATTCAGTACTTC	CASSYLRQGAAKNIQYF
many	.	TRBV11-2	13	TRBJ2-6	TGTGCCGGAGGCAGGGCTGGGGCCAACGTCCTGACTTTC	CAGGRAGANVLTF
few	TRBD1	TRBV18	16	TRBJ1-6	TGTGCCAGCTCACCTGGGGACAGAGCCGAAAATTCACCCCTCCACTTT	CASSPGDRAENSPLHF
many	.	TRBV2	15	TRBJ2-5	TGTGCCAGCAGTAGTAGACTGGGGTACCAAGAGACCCAGTACTTC	CASSSRLGYQETQYF
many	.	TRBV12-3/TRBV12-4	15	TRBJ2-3	TGTGCCAGCAGTTTTACAGGGTCGGGCACAGATACGCAGTATTTT	CASSFTGSGTDTQYF
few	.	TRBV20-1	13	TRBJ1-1	TGCAGTGCTCAGGGACATTTTGGCGGTGAAGCTTTCTTT	CSAQGHFGGEAFF
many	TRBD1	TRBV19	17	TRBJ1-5	TGTGCCAGTAGTTCCCCCGGGACAGGGACCAGCAATCAGCCCCAGCATTTT	CASSSPGTGTSNQPQHF
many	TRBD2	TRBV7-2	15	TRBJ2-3	TGTGCCAGCAGCTTAGAGAGGACTAGGCGTGATACGCAGTATTTT	CASSLERTRRDTQYF
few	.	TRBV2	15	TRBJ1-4	TGTGCCAGCAGCGAGACCGGGACAAGGGGTGAAAAACTGTTTTTT	CASSETGTRGEKLFF
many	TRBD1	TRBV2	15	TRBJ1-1	TGTGCCAGCAGTGCGGAGACAGGGGAAGTATCTGAAGCTTTCTTT	CASSAETGEVSEAFF
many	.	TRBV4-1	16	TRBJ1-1	TGCGCCAGCAGCCAAGGACGGGTCCCGATGAACACTGAAGCTTTCTTT	CASSQGRVPMNTEAFF
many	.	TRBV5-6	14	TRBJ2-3	TGTGCCAGCAGCTTTGTTCAGGAAAGCAATACGCAGTATTTT	CASSFVQESNTQYF
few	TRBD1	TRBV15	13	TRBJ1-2	TGTGCCACCAGCCCGGGACAGCAATATGGCTACACCTTC	CATSPGQQYGYTF
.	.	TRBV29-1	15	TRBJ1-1	TGCAGCGTTGAAGATGGGGGCAGCATGAACACTGAAGCTTTCTTT	CSVEDGGSMNTEAFF
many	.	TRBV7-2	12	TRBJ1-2	TGTGCCAGCAGCTGGCGGGGGAGGGGCTACACCTTC	CASSWRGRGYTF
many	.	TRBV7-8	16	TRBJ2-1	TGTGCCAGCAGCTTTCGAGACAGGAGCTCCTACAATGAGCAGTTCTTC	CASSFRDRSSYNEQFF
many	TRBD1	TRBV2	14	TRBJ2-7	TGTGCCAGCAGTCCTTACAGGGGGCCTAACGAGCAGTACTTC	CASSPYRGPNEQYF
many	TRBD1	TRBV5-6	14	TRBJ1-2	TGTGCCAGCAGCAGAAAGACAGGGGACTATGGCTACACCTTC	CASSRKTGDYGYTF
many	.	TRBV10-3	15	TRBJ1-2	TGTGCCATCAGTGGAGTGGGCAGCAACAACTATGGCTACACCTTC	CAISGVGSNNYGYTF
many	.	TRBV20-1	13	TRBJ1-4	TGCAGTGCTAGAGTGGGCCTTAATGAAAAACTGTTTTTT	CSARVGLNEKLFF
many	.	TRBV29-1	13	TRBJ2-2	TGCAGCGTTGAAAGGGGTAGGACCGGGGAGCTGTTTTTT	CSVERGRTGELFF
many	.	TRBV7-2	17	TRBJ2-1	TGTGCCAGCAGCTTAACCGTCGCGGTTAGCTCCTACAATGAGCAGTTCTTC	CASSLTVAVSSYNEQFF
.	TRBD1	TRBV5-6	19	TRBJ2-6	TGTGCCAGCAGCCGCCTTTCCGCAGGGGGCATCTCTGGGGCCAACGTCCTGACTTTC	CASSRLSAGGISGANVLTF
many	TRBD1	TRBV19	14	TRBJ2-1	TGTGCCAGTAGTGCCCAGGGGGCCGGCAATGAGCAGTTCTTC	CASSAQGAGNEQFF
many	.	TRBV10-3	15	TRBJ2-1	TGTGCCATCAGTGCGTCTAGCACTTTCTACAATGAGCAGTTCTTC	CAISASSTFYNEQFF
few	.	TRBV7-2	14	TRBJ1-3	TGTGCCAGCAGCTCGAGGACATCCGGAAACACCATATATTTT	CASSSRTSGNTIYF
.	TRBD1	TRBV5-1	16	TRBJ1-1	TGCGCCAGCAGCTCGGACAGGGGGGCCCTGAACACTGAAGCTTTCTTT	CASSSDRGALNTEAFF
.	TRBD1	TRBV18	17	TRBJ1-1	TGTGCCAGCTCCGTCCTTGGACAGGGGTACATGAACACTGAAGCTTTCTTT	CASSVLGQGYMNTEAFF
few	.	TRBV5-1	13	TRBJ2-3	TGCGCCAGCAGTTCGGACACCCTAACAGCGCAGTATTTT	CASSSDTLTAQYF
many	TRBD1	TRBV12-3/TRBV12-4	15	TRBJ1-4	TGTGCCAGCAGTTTAGTCGGGACAGCTAATGAAAAACTGTTTTTT	CASSLVGTANEKLFF
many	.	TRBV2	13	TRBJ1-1	TGTGCCAGCAGTGAATCACGGGGGGCTGAAGCTTTCTTT	CASSESRGAEAFF
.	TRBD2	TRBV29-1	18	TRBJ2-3	TGCAGCGTTTTTTCGGCGACTAGCGGGGGGGCCCTTGCGGATACGCAGTATTTT	CSVFSATSGGALADTQYF
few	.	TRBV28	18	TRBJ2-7	TGTGCCAGCAGTTTAAGTATGCAGCCCCATGGGTTGGGGTACGAGCAGTACTTC	CASSLSMQPHGLGYEQYF
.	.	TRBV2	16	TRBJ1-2	TGTGCCAGCAGCTCTCTGGAAGGACAGCCGGGCTATGGCTACACCTTC	CASSSLEGQPGYGYTF
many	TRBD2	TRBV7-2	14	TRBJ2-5	TGTGCCAGCAGCTCGTCCCTGATTGGGAGGGCCCAGTACTTC	CASSSSLIGRAQYF
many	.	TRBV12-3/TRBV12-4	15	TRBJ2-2	TGTGCCAGCAGATATCCTGCAGGGGCCACCGGGGAGCTGTTTTTT	CASRYPAGATGELFF
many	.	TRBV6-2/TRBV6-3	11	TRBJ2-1	TGTGCCAGCAGTTACCTAAATGAGCAGTTCTTC	CASSYLNEQFF
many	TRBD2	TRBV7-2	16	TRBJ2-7	TGTGCCAGCAGCCCCGTCGGGGGGGCAAGCTCCTACGAGCAGTACTTC	CASSPVGGASSYEQYF
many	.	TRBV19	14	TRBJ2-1	TGTGCCAGTATGGGGGGCGCGTCCTACAATGAGCAGTTCTTC	CASMGGASYNEQFF
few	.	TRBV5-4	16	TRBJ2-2	TGTGCCAGCAGCTTGGGACAGGCGAGAAACACCGGGGAGCTGTTTTTT	CASSLGQARNTGELFF
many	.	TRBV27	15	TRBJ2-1	TGTGCCAGCAGTCATCCAGGGGACCACTACAATGAGCAGTTCTTC	CASSHPGDHYNEQFF
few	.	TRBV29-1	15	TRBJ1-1	TGCAGCGTTGCAACCCTACAGATTCCGAACACTGAAGCTTTCTTT	CSVATLQIPNTEAFF